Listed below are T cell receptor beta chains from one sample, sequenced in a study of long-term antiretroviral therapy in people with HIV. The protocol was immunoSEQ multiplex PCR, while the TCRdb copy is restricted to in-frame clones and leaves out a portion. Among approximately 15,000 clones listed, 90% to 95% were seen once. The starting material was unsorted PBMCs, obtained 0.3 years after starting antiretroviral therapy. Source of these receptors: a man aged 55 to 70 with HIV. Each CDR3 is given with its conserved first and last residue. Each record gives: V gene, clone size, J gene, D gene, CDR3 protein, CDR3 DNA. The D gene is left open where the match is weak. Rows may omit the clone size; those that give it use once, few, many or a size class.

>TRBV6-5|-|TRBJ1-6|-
CASSPFPSPLHF
TGTGCCAGCAGCCCGTTCCCCTCACCCCTCCACTTT
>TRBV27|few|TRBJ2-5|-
CASSFDSLFGTQYF
TGTGCCAGCAGTTTCGACAGCTTATTCGGGACCCAGTACTTC
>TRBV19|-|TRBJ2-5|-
CASSIPGLWETQYF
TGTGCCAGTAGTATCCCAGGGTTGTGGGAGACCCAGTACTTC
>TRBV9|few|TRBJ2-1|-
CASSRGSASYNEQFF
TGTGCCAGCAGCCGGGGGTCCGCCTCCTACAATGAGCAGTTCTTC
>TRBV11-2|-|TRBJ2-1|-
CASSPRLDEQFF
TGTGCCAGCAGCCCGCGGTTGGATGAGCAGTTCTTC
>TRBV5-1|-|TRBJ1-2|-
CASSLTGRYYNYGYTF
TGCGCCAGCAGCTTAACTGGCAGGTACTACAACTATGGCTACACCTTC
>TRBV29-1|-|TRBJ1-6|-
CAGSRGENSPLHF
TGCGCCGGGTCGAGGGGGGAAAATTCACCCCTCCACTTT
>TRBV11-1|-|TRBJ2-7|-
CASSLGSPVEPQYF
TGTGCCAGCAGCTTAGGGAGCCCAGTTGAACCGCAGTACTTC
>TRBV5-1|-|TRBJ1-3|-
CASRPRGSTDTIYF
TGCGCCAGCAGACCTAGGGGATCTACAGACACCATATATTTT
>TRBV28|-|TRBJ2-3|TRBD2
CASSSYSGSTDTQYF
TGTGCCAGCAGTTCTTATAGCGGGAGCACAGATACGCAGTATTTT
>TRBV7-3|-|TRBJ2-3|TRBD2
CASSISGLARGADTQYF
TGTGCCAGCAGCATTTCGGGACTAGCGAGGGGGGCAGATACGCAGTATTTT
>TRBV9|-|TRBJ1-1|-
CASSNTGQMNTEAFF
TGTGCCAGCAGCAATACGGGACAAATGAACACTGAAGCTTTCTTT
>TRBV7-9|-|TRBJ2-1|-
CASSLGEVSWDNEQFF
TGTGCCAGCAGCTTAGGAGAAGTTTCTTGGGACAATGAGCAGTTCTTC
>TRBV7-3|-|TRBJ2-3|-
CASSLDADTQYF
TGTGCCAGCAGCTTAGATGCAGATACGCAGTATTTT
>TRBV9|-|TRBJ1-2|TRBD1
CASNEQGGNYGYTF
TGTGCCAGCAACGAACAGGGGGGAAACTATGGCTACACCTTC
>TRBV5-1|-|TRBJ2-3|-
CASSSIPTDTQYF
TGCGCCAGCAGCTCCATACCAACAGATACGCAGTATTTT
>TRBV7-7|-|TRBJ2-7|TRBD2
CASSPGLASEQYF
TGTGCCAGCAGCCCGGGACTAGCATCCGAGCAGTACTTC
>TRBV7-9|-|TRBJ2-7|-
CASSLKMTGGFYEQYF
TGTGCCAGCAGCTTAAAGATGACAGGAGGCTTCTACGAGCAGTACTTC
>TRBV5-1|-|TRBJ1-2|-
CASSLGGAADGRYGYTF
TGCGCCAGCAGCCTAGGTGGGGCAGCCGACGGGAGGTATGGCTACACCTTC
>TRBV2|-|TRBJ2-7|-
CASRIGSGNYEQYF
TGTGCCAGCAGAATAGGTAGCGGTAACTACGAGCAGTACTTC
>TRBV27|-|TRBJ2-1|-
CASTFGGLGVNEQFF
TGTGCCAGCACTTTTGGGGGGCTGGGGGTTAATGAGCAGTTCTTC
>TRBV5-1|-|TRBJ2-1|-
CASSLGGGSSYNEQFF
TGCGCCAGCAGTCTTGGGGGCGGGAGCTCCTACAATGAGCAGTTCTTC
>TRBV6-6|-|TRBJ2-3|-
CASSYMATDTQYF
TGTGCCAGCAGTTACATGGCAACAGATACGCAGTATTTT
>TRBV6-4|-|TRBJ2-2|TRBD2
CASSSGGDDGELFF
TGTGCCAGCAGTTCCGGGGGGGATGACGGGGAGCTGTTTTTT
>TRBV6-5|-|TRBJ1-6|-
CASSYSGGLYSPLHF
TGTGCCAGCAGTTACTCAGGGGGGTTGTATTCACCCCTCCACTTT
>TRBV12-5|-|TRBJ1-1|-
CASARGPVNTEAFF
TGTGCTAGTGCCCGAGGGCCAGTGAACACTGAAGCTTTCTTT
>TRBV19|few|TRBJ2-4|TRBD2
CASRGGPLAKNIQYF
TGTGCCAGTAGGGGAGGGCCCCTAGCCAAAAACATTCAGTACTTC
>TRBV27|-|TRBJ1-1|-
CASSLSGQYTEAFF
TGTGCCAGCAGTTTATCGGGGCAGTACACTGAAGCTTTCTTT
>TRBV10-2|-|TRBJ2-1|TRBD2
CASRTTSGRNEQFF
TGCGCCAGCAGGACGACTAGCGGGAGAAATGAGCAGTTCTTC
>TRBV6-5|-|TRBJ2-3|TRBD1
CASGGTGTSTDTQYF
TGTGCCAGCGGAGGGACAGGGACTAGCACAGATACGCAGTATTTT
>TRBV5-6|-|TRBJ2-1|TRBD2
CASSFGGVIAGGNEQFF
TGTGCCAGCAGCTTCGGTGGGGTGATAGCGGGAGGTAATGAGCAGTTCTTC
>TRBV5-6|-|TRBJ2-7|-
CASSLGGPSYEQYF
TGTGCCAGCAGCCTAGGGGGGCCAAGCTACGAGCAGTACTTC
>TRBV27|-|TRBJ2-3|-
CASRRRFVTDTQYF
TGTGCCAGCAGGAGACGGTTTGTGACAGATACGCAGTATTTT
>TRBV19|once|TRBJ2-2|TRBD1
CASSVDRGGTGELFF
TGTGCCAGTAGTGTCGACAGGGGAGGCACCGGGGAGCTGTTTTTT
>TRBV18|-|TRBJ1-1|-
CASSPAGRWTEAFF
TGTGCCAGCTCACCGGCAGGACGGTGGACTGAAGCTTTCTTT
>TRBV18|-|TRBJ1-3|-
CASSDNLEGSGNTIYF
TGTGCCAGCTCAGACAATCTGGAGGGCTCTGGAAACACCATATATTTT
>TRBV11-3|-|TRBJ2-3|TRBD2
CASSRGLARADTQYF
TGTGCCAGCAGCCGCGGACTAGCTCGGGCAGATACGCAGTATTTT
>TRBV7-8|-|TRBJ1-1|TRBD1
CASSPGTATTEAFF
TGTGCCAGCAGCCCCGGGACAGCCACTACTGAAGCTTTCTTT
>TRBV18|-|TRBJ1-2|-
CASSPGSDNYGYTF
TGTGCCAGCTCACCGGGGTCGGATAACTATGGCTACACCTTC
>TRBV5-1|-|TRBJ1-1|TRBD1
CASSSDRARPEAFF
TGCGCCAGCAGCTCGGACAGGGCCAGGCCTGAAGCTTTCTTT
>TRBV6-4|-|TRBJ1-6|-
CASSDSPGFSPLHF
TGTGCCAGCAGTGACTCGCCGGGGTTTTCACCCCTCCACTTT
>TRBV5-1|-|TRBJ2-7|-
CASSSSTERSYEQYF
TGCGCCAGCAGCTCGTCGACAGAGCGTTCGTACGAGCAGTACTTC
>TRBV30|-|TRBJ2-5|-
CALGDSRETQYF
TGTGCCTTGGGAGACAGTCGGGAGACCCAGTACTTC
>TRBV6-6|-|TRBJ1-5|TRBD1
CASSRQGWDQPQHF
TGTGCCAGCAGCCGACAGGGGTGGGATCAGCCCCAGCATTTT
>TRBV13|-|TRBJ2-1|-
CASSLGQAYNEQFF
TGTGCCAGCAGCTTAGGACAGGCCTACAATGAGCAGTTCTTC
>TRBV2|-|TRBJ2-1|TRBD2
CASILLLAGVKNEQFF
TGTGCCAGCATCCTCCTCTTAGCGGGAGTGAAGAATGAGCAGTTCTTC
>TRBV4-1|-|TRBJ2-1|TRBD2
CASSQPTSGSSYNEQFF
TGCGCCAGCAGCCAACCTACTAGCGGTAGCTCCTACAATGAGCAGTTCTTC
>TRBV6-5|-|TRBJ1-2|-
CASAIDSEYGYTF
TGTGCCAGCGCAATCGACTCGGAGTATGGCTACACCTTC
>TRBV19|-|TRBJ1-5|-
CASSIRRETNQPQHF
TGTGCCAGTAGTATTCGCAGGGAAACGAATCAGCCCCAGCATTTT
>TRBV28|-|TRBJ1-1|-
CASSPGQGPNTEAFF
TGTGCCAGCAGCCCGGGTCAGGGCCCGAACACTGAAGCTTTCTTT
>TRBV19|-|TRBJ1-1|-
CAIRAKGRLVMNTEAFF
TGTGCCATCCGGGCAAAAGGGCGTCTCGTTATGAACACTGAAGCTTTCTTT
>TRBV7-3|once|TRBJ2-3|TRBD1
CASSGQGRSTDTQYF
TGTGCCAGCAGCGGACAGGGAAGGAGCACAGATACGCAGTATTTT
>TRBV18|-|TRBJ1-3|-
CASSPASGFSGNTIYF
TGTGCCAGCTCACCAGCAAGTGGGTTCTCTGGAAACACCATATATTTT
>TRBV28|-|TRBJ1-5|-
CASTPGGRGNQPQHF
TGTGCCAGCACCCCGGGGGGCAGGGGTAATCAGCCCCAGCATTTT
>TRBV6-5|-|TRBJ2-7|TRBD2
CASQPGGGPDEQYF
TGTGCCAGCCAGCCGGGGGGGGGCCCCGACGAGCAGTACTTC
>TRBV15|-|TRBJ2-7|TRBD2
CATSSDQGGFLEDEQYF
TGTGCCACCAGCAGCGACCAGGGAGGGTTTCTAGAGGACGAGCAGTACTTC
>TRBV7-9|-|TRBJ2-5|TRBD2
CASSFWRGGGTQYF
TGTGCCAGCAGCTTCTGGCGGGGGGGCGGGACCCAGTACTTC
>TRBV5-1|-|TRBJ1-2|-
CASSLDREAYGYTF
TGCGCCAGCAGCTTGGACAGGGAGGCCTATGGCTACACCTTC